This T cell receptor (beta chain) was profiled in a study of blood T cell repertoires in COVID-19. Study-wide background: Samples came from the United States, Italy and Spain, spanning acute and convalescent COVID-19. The cDNA or gDNA used as material had been derived from T cells, B-cell-depleted T cells, or PBMCs.

The CDR3 totals 16 residues. The germline CDR1 and CDR2 sequences are LNHDA and SQIVND (reference sequence). Trimming cost V 5 bases and J 2 bases; bases outside gene matches: 9. Sequencing was performed with immunoSEQ multiplex PCR; in TCRdb, only in-frame clones are kept and a portion is missing. The sample carries 250,000 or so clones, 85% to 90% recorded once. Sequencing input: PBMCs or T cells enriched from blood (not recorded which). The sequence was collected from a man in his forties who had recovered from COVID-19. The J gene is TRBJ2-1, the V gene TRBV19; 7 nucleotides match TRBD2. The CDR3 loop is CASSEGLPSPYNEQFF. CDR3 DNA: TGTGCCAGTAGTGAGGGACTACCGTCACCCTACAATGAGCAGTTCTTC.